This T cell receptor beta chain emerged from a study of shared clonotypes between healthy human individuals. Study summary: The study used three CD4 naive, three CD4 memory, two CD8 naive and one CD8 memory plate per donor. Study observations and caveats: The study found lower generation probabilities in non-shared clonotypes than in those shared by all four donors. Only a few donors were included, so the genetic and exposure-history diversity represented was limited.

Concerning this clone: Its specificity is not known. The CDR3 end shows no conserved phenylalanine or tryptophan, and so a read error is likely. The DNA is left out, because the CDR3 cannot be placed on it with certainty; the CDR3 is given as TCRdb lists it.

Germline V gene data show CDR1 as SGHRS and CDR2 as YFSETQ. With termini counted, the CDR3 has 10 amino acids. Method: immunoSEQ multiplex PCR; TCRdb's copy keeps in-frame clones and lacks some. This sample has approximately 350,000 clones; 95% to 97% occur once, and the top ten carry about 0.32%. The sample comprised memory CD8+ T cells sorted from blood. As for subset: CD45RO+ cells pooled with CCR7-negative TemRA cells. This receptor was taken from a man aged 25-40 years in good health. The chain recombines TRBV5-1 with TRBJ1-2; the listed D gene, TRBD1, was not tested against the DNA. The CDR3 protein is CASSPLGRGN.